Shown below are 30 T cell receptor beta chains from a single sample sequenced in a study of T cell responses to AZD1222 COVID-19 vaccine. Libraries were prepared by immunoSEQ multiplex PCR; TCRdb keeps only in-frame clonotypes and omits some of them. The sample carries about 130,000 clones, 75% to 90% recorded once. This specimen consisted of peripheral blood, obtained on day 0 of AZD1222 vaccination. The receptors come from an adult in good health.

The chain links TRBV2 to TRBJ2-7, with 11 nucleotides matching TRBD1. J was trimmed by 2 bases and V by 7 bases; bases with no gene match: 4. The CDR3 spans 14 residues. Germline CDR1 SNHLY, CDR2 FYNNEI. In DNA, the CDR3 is TGTGCCAGCACCCCGGGACAGGGGGCCTACGAGCAGTACTTC. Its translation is CASTPGQGAYEQYF.

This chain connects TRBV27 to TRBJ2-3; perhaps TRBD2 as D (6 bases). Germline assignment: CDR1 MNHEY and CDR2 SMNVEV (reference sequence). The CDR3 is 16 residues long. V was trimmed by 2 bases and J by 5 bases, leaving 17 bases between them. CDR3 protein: CASSLTGGVKGDTQYF. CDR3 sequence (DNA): TGTGCCAGCAGTTTAACTGGCGGGGTTAAAGGAGATACGCAGTATTTT.

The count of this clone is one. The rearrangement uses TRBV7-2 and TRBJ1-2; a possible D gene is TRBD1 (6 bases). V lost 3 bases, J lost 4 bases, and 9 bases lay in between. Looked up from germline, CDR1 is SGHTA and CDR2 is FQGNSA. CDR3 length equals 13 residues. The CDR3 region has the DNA TGTGCCAGCAGCTTTGACAGGTCCTATGGCTACACCTTC. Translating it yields CASSFDRSYGYTF.

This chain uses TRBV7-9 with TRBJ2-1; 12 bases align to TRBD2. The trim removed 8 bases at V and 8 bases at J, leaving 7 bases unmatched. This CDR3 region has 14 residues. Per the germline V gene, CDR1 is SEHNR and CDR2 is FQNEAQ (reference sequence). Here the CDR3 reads CASGILAGGHEQFF. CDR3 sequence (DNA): TGTGCCAGCGGGATCCTAGCGGGGGGGCATGAGCAGTTCTTC.

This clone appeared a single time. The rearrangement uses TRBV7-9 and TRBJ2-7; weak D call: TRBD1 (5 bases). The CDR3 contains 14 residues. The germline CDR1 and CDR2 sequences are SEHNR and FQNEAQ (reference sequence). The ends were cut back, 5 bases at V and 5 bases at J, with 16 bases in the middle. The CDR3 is CASSPRSGWNEQYF. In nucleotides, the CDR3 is TGTGCCAGCAGCCCAAGGTCAGGGTGGAACGAGCAGTACTTC.

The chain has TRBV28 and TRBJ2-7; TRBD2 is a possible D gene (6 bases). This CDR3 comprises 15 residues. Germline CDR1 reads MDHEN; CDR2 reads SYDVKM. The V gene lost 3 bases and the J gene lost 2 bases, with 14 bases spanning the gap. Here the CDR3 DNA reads TGTGCCAGCAGTTTTAAGCCGGGGGATACCTACGAGCAGTACTTC. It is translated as CASSFKPGDTYEQYF.

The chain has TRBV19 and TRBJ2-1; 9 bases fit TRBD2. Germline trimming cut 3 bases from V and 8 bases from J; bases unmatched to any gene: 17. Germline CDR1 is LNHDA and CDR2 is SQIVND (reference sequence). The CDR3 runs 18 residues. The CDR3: CASSIFPPGGGANDEQFF. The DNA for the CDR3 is TGTGCCAGTAGTATTTTCCCCCCCGGCGGGGGGGCCAACGATGAGCAGTTCTTC.

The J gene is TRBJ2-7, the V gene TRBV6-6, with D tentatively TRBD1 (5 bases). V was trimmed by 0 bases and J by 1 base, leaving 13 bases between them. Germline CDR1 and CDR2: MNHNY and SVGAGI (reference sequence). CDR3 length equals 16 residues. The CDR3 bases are TGTGCCAGCAGTTACTCGGGCAGGGTTCGATCCTACGAGCAGTACTTC. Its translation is CASSYSGRVRSYEQYF.

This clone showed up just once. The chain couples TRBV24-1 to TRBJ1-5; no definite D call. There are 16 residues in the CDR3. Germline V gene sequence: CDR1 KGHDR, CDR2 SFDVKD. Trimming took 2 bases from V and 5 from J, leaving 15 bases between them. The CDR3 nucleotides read TGTGCCACCAGTGATTCCCTCGCCGGGCTCCATCAGCCCCAGCATTTT. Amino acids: CATSDSLAGLHQPQHF.

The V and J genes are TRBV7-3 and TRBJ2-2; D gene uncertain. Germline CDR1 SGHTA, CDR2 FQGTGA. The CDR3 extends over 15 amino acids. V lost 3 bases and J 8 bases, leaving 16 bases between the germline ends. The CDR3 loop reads CASSLVLNSWGELFF. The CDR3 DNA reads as TGTGCCAGCAGCTTGGTACTGAATTCGTGGGGGGAGCTGTTTTTT.

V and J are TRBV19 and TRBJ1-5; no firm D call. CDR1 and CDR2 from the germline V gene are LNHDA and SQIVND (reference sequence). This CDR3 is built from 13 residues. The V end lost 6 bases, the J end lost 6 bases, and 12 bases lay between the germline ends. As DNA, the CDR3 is TGTGCCAGTAGGATGATGGGGTCTCAGCCCCAGCATTTT. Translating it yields CASRMMGSQPQHF. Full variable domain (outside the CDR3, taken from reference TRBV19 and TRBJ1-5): DGGITQSPKYLFRKEGQNVTLSCEQNLNHDAMYWYRQDPGQGLRLIYYSQIVNDFQKGDIAEGYSVSREKKESFPLTVTSAQKNPTAFYLCASRMMGSQPQHFGDGTRLSIL.

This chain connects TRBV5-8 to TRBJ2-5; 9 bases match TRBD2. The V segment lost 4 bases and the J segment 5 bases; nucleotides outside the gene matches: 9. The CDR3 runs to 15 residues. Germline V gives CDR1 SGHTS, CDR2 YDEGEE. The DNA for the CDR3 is TGTGCCAGCAGCGGGACGGGACTAGCAGGGGAGACCCAGTACTTC. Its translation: CASSGTGLAGETQYF. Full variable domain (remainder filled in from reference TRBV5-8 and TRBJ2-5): EAGVTQSPTHLIKTRGQQATLRCSPISGHTSVYWYQQALGLGLQFLLWYDEGEERNRGNFPPRFSGRQFPNYSSELNVNALELEDSALYLCASSGTGLAGETQYFGPGTRLLVL.

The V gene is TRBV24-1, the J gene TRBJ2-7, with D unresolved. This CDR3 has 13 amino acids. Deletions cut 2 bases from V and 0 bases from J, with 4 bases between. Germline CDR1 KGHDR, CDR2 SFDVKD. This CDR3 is CATSDSNSYEQYF. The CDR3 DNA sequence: TGTGCCACCAGTGATTCAAACTCCTACGAGCAGTACTTC.

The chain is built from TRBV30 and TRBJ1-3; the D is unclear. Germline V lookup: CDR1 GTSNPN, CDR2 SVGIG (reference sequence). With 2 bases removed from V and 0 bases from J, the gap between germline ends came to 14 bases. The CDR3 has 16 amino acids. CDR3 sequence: CAWSPSLVGSGNTIYF. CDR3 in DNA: TGTGCCTGGAGTCCTTCCTTGGTCGGCTCTGGAAACACCATATATTTT.

CDR3 nucleotide sequence: TGCAGCGTTCTCTTTTCGGGACAGGGAGGCTATGGCTACACCTTC. Its protein product is CSVLFSGQGGYGYTF. The V call is TRBV29-1, the J call TRBJ1-2, with 9 nucleotides matching TRBD1. Trimming cost V 5 bases and J 4 bases; bases outside gene matches: 11. CDR1 SQVTM and CDR2 ANQGSEA come from the germline V gene. CDR3 length equals 15 residues.

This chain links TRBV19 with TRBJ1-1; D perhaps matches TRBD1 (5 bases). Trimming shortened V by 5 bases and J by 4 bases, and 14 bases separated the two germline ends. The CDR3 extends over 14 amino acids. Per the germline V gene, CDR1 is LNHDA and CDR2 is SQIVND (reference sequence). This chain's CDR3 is CASSPGHRGTEAFF. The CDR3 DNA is TGTGCCAGTAGTCCCGGACACCGGGGCACTGAAGCTTTCTTT. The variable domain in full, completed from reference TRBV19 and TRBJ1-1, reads DGGITQSPKYLFRKEGQNVTLSCEQNLNHDAMYWYRQDPGQGLRLIYYSQIVNDFQKGDIAEGYSVSREKKESFPLTVTSAQKNPTAFYLCASSPGHRGTEAFFGQGTRLTVV.

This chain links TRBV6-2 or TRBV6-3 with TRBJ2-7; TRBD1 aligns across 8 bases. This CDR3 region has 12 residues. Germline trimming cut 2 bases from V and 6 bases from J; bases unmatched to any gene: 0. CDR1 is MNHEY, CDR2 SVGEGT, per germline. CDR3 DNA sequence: TGTGCCAGCAGTTACACAGGGGGCGAGCAGTACTTC. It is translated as CASSYTGGEQYF.

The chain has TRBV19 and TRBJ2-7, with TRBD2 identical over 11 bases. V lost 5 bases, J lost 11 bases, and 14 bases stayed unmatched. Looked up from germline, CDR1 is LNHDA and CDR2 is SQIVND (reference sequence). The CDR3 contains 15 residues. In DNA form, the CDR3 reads TGTGCCAGTAGTCCCACCGGGACTAGCGGTGGATCGGAGTACTTC. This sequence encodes CASSPTGTSGGSEYF.

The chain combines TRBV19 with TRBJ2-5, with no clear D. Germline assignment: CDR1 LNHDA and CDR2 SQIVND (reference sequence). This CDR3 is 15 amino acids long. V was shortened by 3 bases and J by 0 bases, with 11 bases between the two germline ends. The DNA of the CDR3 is TGTGCCAGTAGTATGGAAACGACGTACCAAGAGACCCAGTACTTC. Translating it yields CASSMETTYQETQYF.

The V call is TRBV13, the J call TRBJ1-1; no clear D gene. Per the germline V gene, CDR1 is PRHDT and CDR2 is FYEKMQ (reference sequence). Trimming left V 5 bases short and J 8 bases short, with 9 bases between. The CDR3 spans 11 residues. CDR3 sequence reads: CASSMIREAFF. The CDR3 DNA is TGTGCCAGCAGCATGATAAGAGAAGCTTTCTTT.

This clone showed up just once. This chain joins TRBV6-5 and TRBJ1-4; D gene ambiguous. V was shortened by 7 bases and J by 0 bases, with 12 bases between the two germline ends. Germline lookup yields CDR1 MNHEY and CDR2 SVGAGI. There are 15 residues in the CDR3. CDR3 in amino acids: CASKITTATNEKLFF. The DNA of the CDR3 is TGTGCCAGCAAGATAACGACGGCAACTAATGAAAAACTGTTTTTT.

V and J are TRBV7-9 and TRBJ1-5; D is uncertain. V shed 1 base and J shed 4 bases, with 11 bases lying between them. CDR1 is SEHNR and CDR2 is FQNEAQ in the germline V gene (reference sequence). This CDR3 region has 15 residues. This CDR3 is CASSLGGITNQPQHF. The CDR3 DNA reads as TGTGCCAGCAGCTTAGGCGGCATAACTAATCAGCCCCAGCATTTT. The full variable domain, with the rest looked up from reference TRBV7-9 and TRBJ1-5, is DTGVSQNPRHKITKRGQNVTFRCDPISEHNRLYWYRQTLGQGPEFLTYFQNEAQLEKSRLLSDRFSAERPKGSFSTLEIQRTEQGDSAMYLCASSLGGITNQPQHFGDGTRLSIL.

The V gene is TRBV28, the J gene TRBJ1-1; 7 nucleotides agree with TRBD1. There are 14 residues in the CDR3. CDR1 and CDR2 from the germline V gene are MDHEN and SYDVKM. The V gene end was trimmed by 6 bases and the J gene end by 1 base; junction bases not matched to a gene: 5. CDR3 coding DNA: TGTGCCAGCAGCACCGGGACAGCGAACACTGAAGCTTTCTTT. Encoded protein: CASSTGTANTEAFF. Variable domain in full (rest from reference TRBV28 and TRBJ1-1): DVKVTQSSRYLVKRTGEKVFLECVQDMDHENMFWYRQDPGLGLRLIYFSYDVKMKEKGDIPEGYSVSREKKERFSLILESASTNQTSMYLCASSTGTANTEAFFGQGTRLTVV.

The CDR3 here is CASSLRVEQYF. In DNA form, the CDR3 reads TGTGCCAGCAGCTTGCGGGTCGAGCAGTACTTC. J is TRBJ2-7 and V is TRBV5-6, with unresolved D. This CDR3 contains 11 residues. Germline V gives CDR1 SGHDT, CDR2 YYEEEE. V lost 1 base and J 6 bases, leaving 5 bases between the germline ends.

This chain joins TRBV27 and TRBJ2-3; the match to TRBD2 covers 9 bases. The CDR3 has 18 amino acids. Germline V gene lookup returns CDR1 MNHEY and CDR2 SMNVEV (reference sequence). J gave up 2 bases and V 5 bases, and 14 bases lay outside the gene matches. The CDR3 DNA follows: TGTGCCAGCAGTATCCTCCAGATTAGCGGGGGTACCACAGATACGCAGTATTTT. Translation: CASSILQISGGTTDTQYF.

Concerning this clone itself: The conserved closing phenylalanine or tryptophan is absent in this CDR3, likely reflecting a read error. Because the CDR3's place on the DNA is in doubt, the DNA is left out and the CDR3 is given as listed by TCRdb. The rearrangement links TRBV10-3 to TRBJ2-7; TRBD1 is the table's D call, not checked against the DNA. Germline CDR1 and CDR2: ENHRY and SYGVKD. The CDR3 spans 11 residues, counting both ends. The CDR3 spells CAISDLGTASI.

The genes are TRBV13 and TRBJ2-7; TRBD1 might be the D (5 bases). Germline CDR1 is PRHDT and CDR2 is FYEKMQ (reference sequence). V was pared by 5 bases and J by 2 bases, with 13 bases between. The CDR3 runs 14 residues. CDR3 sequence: CASSPSRETYEQYF. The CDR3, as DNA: TGTGCCAGCAGCCCCTCCAGGGAAACCTACGAGCAGTACTTC. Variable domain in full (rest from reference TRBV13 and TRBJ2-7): AAGVIQSPRHLIKEKRETATLKCYPIPRHDTVYWYQQGPGQDPQFLISFYEKMQSDKGSIPDRFSAQQFSDYHSELNMSSLELGDSALYFCASSPSRETYEQYFGPGTRLTVT.

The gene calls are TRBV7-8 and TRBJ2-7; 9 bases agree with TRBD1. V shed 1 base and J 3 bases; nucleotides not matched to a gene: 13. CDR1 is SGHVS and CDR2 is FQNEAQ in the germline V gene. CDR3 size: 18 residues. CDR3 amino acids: CASSLGATPGTGRYEQYF. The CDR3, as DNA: TGTGCCAGCAGCTTAGGAGCTACCCCCGGGACAGGGCGCTACGAGCAGTACTTC.

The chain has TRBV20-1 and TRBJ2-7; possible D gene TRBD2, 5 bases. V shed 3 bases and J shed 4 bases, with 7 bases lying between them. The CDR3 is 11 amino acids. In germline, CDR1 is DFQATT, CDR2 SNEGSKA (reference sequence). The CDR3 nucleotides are TGCAGTGCTAGGGAGGATTACGAGCAGTACTTC. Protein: CSAREDYEQYF.

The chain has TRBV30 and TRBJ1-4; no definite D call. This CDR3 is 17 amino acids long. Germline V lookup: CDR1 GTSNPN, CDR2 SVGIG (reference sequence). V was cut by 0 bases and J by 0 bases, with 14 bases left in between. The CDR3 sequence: CAWSVSRIKATNEKLFF. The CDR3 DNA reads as TGTGCCTGGAGTGTGTCACGGATAAAGGCAACTAATGAAAAACTGTTTTTT.